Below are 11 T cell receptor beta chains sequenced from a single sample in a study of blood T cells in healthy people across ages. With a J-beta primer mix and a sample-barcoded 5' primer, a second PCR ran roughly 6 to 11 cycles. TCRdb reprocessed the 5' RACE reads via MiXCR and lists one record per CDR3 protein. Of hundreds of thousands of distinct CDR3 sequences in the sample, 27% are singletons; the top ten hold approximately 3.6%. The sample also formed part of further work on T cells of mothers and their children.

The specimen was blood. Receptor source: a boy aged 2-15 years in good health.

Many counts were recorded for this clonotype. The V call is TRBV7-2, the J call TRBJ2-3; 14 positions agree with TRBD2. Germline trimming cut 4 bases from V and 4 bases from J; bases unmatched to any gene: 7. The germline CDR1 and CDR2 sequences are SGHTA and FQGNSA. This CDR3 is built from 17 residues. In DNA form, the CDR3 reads TGTGCCAGCAGCTGGCAAAGGACTAGCGGGGGGCCAGATACGCAGTATTTT. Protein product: CASSWQRTSGGPDTQYF.

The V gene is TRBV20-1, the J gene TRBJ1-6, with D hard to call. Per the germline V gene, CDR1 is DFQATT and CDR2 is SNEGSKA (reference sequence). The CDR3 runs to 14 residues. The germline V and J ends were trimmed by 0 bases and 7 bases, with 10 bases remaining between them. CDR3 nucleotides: TGCAGTGCTAGAGACCCGGGCCGCAATTCACCCCTCCACTTT. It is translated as CSARDPGRNSPLHF.

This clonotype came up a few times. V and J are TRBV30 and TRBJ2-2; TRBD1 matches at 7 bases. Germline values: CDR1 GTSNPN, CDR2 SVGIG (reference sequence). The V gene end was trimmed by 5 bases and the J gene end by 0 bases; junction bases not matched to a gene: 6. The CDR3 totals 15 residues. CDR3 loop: CAWDGTATNTGELFF. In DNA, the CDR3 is TGTGCCTGGGATGGGACAGCCACGAACACCGGGGAGCTGTTTTTT.

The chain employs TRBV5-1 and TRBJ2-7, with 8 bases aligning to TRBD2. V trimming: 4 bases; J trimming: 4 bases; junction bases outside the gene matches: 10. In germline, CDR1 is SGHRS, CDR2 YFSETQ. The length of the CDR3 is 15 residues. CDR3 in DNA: TGCGCCAGCAGCCGTACTAGCGGAGGCCTTTACGAGCAGTACTTC. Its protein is CASSRTSGGLYEQYF.

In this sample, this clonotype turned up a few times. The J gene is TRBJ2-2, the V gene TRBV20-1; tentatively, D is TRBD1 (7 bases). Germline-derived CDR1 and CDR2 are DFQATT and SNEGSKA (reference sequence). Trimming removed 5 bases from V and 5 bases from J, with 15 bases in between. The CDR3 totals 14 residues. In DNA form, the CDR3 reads TGCAGTGCTTTATGGAGGGGGCGAACCGGGGAGCTGTTTTTT. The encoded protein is CSALWRGRTGELFF.

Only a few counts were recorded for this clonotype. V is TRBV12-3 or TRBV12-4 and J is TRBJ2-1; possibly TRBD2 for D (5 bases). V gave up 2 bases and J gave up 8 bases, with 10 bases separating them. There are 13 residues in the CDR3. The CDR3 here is CASSLFGVDEQFF. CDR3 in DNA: TGTGCCAGCAGTTTATTCGGGGTGGATGAGCAGTTCTTC.

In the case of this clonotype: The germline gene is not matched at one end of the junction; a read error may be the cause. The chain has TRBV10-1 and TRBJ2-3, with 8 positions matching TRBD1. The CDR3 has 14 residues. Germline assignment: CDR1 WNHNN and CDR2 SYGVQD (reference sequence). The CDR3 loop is CVSSTDRGTDTQYF. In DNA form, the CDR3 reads TGCGTCAGCAGTACGGACAGGGGCACAGATACGCAGTATTTT.

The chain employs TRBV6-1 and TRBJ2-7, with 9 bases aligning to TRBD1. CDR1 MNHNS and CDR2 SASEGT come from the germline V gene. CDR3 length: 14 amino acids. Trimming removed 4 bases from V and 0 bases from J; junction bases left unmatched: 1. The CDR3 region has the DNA TGTGCCAGCAGTGGGGACAGGGCCTCCTACGAGCAGTACTTC. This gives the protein CASSGDRASYEQYF.

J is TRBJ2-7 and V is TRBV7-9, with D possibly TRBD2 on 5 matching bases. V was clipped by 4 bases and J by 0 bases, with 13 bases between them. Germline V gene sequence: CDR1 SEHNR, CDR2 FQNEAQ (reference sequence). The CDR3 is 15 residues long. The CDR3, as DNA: TGTGCCAGCAGCTCCCCGACTATCAGCTCCTACGAGCAGTACTTC. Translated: CASSSPTISSYEQYF. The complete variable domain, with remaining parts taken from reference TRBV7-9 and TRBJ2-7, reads DTGVSQNPRHKITKRGQNVTFRCDPISEHNRLYWYRQTLGQGPEFLTYFQNEAQLEKSRLLSDRFSAERPKGSFSTLEIQRTEQGDSAMYLCASSSPTISSYEQYFGPGTRLTVT.

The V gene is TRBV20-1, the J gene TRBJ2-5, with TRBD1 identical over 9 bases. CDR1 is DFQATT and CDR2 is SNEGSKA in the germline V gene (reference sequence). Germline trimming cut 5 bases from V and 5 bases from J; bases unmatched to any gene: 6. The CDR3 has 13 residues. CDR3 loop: CSALQGASETQYF. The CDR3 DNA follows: TGCAGTGCTTTACAGGGGGCGAGCGAGACCCAGTACTTC.

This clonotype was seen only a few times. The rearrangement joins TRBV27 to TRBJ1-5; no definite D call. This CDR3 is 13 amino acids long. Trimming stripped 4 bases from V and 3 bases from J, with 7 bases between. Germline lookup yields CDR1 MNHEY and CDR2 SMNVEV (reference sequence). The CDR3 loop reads CASSSQANQPQHF. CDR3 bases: TGTGCCAGCAGTTCCCAAGCCAATCAGCCCCAGCATTTT.